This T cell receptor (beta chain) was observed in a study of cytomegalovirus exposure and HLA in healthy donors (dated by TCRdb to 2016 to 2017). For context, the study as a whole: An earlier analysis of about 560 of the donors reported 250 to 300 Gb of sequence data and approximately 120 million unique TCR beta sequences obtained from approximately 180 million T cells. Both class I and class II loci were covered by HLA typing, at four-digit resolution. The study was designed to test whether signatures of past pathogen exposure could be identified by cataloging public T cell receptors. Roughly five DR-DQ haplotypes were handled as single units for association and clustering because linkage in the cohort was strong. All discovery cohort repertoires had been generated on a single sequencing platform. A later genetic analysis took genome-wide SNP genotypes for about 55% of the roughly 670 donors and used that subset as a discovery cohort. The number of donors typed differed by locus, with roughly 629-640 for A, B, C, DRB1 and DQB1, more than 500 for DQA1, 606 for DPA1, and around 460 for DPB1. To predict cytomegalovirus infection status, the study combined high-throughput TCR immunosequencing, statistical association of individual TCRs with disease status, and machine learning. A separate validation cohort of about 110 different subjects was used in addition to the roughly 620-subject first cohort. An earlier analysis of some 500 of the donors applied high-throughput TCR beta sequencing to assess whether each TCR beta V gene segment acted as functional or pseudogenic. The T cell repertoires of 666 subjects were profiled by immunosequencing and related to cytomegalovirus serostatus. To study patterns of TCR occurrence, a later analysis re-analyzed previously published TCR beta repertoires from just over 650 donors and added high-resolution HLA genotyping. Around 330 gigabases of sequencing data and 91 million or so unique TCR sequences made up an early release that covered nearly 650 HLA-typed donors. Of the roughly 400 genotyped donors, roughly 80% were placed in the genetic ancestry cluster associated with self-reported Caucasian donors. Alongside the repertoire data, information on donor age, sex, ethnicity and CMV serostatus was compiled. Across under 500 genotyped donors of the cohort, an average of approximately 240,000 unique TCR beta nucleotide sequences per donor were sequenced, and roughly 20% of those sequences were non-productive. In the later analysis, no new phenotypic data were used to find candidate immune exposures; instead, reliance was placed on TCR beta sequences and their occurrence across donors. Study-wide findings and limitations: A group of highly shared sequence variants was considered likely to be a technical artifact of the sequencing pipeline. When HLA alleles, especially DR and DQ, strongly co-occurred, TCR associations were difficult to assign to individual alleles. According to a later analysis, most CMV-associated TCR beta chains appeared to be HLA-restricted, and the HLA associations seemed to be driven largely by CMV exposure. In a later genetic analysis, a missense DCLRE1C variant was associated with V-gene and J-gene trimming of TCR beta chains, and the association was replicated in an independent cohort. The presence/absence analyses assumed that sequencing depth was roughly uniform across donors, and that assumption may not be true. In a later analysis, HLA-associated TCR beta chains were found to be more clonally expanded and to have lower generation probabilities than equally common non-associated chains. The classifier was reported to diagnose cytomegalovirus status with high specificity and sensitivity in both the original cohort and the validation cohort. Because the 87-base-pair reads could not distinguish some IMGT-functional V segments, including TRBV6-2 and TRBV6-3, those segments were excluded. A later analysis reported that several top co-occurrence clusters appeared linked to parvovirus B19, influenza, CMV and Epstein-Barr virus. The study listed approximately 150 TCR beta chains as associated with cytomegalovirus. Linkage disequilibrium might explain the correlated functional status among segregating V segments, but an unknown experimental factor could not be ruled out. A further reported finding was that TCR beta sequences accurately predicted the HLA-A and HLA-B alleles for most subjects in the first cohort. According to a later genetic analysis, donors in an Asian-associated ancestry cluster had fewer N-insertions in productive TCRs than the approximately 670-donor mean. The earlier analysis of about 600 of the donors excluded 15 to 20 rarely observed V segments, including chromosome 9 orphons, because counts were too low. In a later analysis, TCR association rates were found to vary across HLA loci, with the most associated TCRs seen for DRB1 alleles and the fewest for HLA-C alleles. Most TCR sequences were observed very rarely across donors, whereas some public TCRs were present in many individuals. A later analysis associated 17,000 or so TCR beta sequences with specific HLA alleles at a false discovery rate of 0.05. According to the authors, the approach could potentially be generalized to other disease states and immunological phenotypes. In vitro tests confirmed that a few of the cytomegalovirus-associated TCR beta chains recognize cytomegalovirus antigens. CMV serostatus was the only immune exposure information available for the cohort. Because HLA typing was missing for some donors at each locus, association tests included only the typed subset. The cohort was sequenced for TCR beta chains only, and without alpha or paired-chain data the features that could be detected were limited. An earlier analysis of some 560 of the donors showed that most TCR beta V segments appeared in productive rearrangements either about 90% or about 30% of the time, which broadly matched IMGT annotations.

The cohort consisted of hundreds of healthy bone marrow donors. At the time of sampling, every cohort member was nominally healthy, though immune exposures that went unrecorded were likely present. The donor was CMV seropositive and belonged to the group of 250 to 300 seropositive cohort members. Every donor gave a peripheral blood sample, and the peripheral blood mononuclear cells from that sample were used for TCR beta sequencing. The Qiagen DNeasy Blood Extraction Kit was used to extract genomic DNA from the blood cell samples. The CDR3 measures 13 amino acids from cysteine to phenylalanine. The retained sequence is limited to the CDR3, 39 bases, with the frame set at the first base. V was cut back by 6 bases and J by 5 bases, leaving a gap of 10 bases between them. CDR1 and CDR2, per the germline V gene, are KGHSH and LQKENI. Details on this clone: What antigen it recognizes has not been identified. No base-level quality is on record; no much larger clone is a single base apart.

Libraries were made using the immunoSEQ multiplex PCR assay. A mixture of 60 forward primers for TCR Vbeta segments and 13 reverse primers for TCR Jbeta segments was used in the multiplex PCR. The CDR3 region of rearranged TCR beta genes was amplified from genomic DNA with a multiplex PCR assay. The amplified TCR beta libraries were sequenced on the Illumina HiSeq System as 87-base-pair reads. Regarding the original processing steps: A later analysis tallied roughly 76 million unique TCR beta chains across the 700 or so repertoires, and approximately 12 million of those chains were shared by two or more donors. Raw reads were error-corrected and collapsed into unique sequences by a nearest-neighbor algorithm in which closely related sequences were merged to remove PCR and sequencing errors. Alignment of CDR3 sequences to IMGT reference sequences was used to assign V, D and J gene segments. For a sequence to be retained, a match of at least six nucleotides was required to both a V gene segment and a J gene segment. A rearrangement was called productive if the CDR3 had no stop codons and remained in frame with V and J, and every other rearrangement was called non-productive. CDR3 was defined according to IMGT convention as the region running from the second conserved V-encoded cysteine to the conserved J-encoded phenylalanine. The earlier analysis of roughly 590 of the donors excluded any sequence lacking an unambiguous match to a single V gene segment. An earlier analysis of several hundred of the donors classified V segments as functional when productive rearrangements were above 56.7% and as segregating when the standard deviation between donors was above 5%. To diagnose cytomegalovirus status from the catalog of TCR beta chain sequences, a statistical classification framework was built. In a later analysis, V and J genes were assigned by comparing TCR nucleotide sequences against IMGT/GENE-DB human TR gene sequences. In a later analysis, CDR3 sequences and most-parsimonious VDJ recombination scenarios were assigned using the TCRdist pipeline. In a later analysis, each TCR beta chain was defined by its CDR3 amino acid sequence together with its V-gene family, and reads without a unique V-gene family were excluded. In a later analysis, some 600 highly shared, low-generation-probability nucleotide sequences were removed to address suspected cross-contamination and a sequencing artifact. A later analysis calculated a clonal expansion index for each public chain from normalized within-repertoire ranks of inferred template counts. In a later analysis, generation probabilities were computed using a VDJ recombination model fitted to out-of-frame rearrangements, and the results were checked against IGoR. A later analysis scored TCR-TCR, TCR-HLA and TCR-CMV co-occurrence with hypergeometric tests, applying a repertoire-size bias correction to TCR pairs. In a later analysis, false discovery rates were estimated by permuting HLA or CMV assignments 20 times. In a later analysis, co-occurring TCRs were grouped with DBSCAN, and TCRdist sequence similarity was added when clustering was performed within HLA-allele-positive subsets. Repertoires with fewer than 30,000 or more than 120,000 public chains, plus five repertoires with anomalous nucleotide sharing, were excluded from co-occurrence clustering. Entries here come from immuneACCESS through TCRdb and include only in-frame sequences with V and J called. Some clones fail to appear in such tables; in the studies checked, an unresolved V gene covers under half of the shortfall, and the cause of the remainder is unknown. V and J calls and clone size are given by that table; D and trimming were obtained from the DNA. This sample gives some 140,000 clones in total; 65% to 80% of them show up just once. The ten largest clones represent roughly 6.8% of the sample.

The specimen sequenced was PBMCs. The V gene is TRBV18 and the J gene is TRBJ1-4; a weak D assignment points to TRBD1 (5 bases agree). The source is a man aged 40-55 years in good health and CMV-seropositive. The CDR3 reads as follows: CASSGGSNEKLFF. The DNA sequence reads TGTGCCAGCTCCGGGGGGTCCAATGAAAAACTGTTTTTT.